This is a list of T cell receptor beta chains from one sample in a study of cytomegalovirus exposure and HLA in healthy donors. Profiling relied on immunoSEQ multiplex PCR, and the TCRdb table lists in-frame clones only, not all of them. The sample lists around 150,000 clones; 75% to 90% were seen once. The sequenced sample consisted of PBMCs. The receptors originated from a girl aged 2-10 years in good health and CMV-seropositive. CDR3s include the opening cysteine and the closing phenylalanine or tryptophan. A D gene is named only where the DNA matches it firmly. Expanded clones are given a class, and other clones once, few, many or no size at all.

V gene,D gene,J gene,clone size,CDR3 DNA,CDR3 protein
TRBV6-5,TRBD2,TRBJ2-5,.,TGTGCCAGCAGTTACTCGCCTAGCGGGCTGGGAGAGACCCAGTACTTC,CASSYSPSGLGETQYF
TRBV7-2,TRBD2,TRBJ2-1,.,TGTGCCAGCAGCTTAGCGCGGGGCGGGAGGGTTAACAATGAGCAGTTCTTC,CASSLARGGRVNNEQFF
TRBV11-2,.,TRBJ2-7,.,TGTGCCAGCAGCTTAGATCGGGGGACTGGGGAGCAGTACTTC,CASSLDRGTGEQYF
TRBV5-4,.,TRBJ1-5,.,TGTGCCAGCAGCCTGGGGGGGGTTGGCAATCAGCCCCAGCATTTT,CASSLGGVGNQPQHF
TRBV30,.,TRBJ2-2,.,TGTGCCTGGAGTGTGGCCGGGCAGGGGGGTTGGTGGGAGCTGTTTTTT,CAWSVAGQGGWWELFF
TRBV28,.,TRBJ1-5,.,TGTGCCAGCAGTTCGCCGGGTGGAGGTCAGCCCCAGCATTTT,CASSSPGGGQPQHF
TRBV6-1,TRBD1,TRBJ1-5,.,TGTGCCAGCAGTGCCTGGGGGACAGGATTCAATCAGCCCCAGCATTTT,CASSAWGTGFNQPQHF
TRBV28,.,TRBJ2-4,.,TGTGCCAGCAGTTTAAGACATCTAGCCAAAAACATTCAGTACTTC,CASSLRHLAKNIQYF
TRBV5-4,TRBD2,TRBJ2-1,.,TGTGCCAGCATCGATACGACTAGCGGCCGTTACAATGAGCAGTTCTTC,CASIDTTSGRYNEQFF
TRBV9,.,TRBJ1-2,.,TGTGCCAGCAGCCCTCTACCGAGGGAGGTGGATGGCTACACCTTC,CASSPLPREVDGYTF
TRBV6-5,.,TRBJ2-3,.,TGTGCCAGCAGAGAGCGGTATACGCAGTATTTT,CASRERYTQYF
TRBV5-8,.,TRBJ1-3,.,TGTGCCAGCACCCGGGGGTTCTCTGGAAACACCATATATTTT,CASTRGFSGNTIYF
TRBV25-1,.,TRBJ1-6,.,TGTGCCAGCAAGCTGCAGGGACACAATTCACCCCTCCACTTT,CASKLQGHNSPLHF
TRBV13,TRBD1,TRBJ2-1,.,TGTGCCAGCAGCCCGGGGTGGGGGACAGGGGGCAACGATGAGCAGTTCTTC,CASSPGWGTGGNDEQFF
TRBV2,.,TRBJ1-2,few,TGTGCCAGCAGTGAAAGCGCACTGGGCTATGGCTACACCTTC,CASSESALGYGYTF
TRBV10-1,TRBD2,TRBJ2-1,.,TGCGCCAGCAGTGATCCCGGGACTAGAAATGAGCAGTTCTTC,CASSDPGTRNEQFF
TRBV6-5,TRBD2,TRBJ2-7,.,TGTGCCAGCAGTTACCCGGGACTAGCGGTTGAGCAGTACTTC,CASSYPGLAVEQYF
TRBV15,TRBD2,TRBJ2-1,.,TGTGCCACCAGCAGAGTCACTAGCGGGAAGAACAATGAGCAGTTCTTC,CATSRVTSGKNNEQFF